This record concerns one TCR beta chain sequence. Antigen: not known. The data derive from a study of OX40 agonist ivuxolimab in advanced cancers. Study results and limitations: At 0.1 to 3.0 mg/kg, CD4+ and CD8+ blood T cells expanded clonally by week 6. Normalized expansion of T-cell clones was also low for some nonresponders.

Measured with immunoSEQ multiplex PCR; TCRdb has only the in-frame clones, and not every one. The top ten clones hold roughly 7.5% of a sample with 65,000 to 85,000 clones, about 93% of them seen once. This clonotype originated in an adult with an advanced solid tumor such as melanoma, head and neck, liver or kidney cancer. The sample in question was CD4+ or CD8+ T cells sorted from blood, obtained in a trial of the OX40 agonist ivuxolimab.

The CDR3 region is CASSLVAGGFYEQYF. The DNA of the CDR3 is TGCGCCAGCAGCTTGGTAGCGGGGGGCTTCTACGAGCAGTACTTC. This chain uses TRBV5-1 with TRBJ2-7; 10 bases are a match to TRBD2. Trimming removed 0 bases from V and 3 bases from J; junction bases left unmatched: 3. CDR1 and CDR2 from the germline V gene are SGHRS and YFSETQ. The CDR3 length is 15 residues.